The source of this T cell receptor beta chain is a study of T cell responses to AZD1222 COVID-19 vaccine. Per germline, CDR1 SQVTM and CDR2 ANQGSEA. This CDR3 is built from 14 residues. Trimming shortened V by 5 bases and J by 2 bases, and 15 bases separated the two germline ends. Assay: immunoSEQ multiplex PCR; the TCRdb copy retains only in-frame clones and omits some. The sample has over 150,000 clones; more than 90% are singletons. The sample consisted of peripheral blood, taken on day 0 of AZD1222 vaccination. The TCR comes from an adult in good health. This chain uses TRBV29-1 with TRBJ1-1; a weak D match, TRBD1 (5 bases). The CDR3 bases are TGCAGCGTTCTATCAGGGAGGGGAAACACTGAAGCTTTCTTT. This translates into CSVLSGRGNTEAFF.